This is a list of T cell receptor beta chains from one sample in a study of blood T cell repertoires in COVID-19. Data came from immunoSEQ multiplex PCR; TCRdb stores just in-frame clones and leaves some out. This sample has about 130,000 clones, with roughly 89% found just once. Material for sequencing was peripheral blood. The source of these receptors is a man aged 60 to 75 with active or convalescent COVID-19. Both conserved end residues are part of each CDR3. The order of the fields is CDR3 protein, V gene.

CASSLGGEGTGELFF,TRBV28
CASSPGVALFPPYEQYF,TRBV5-4
CASSIGGLGTEAFF,TRBV19
CATSESRDTTDTQYF,TRBV24-1
CATRSRDFSDYEQYF,TRBV19
CASLLLPGLNTEAFF,TRBV6-5
CASSPLVGRLAGGGYEQYF,TRBV19
CASSVGGQDIYEQYF,TRBV9
CAVRTRIRGTEAFF,TRBV6-5
CASRLDGEIGELFF,TRBV5-4
CASSLGGTSGSRTDTQYF,TRBV5-8
CASTKRQYNEQFF,TRBV2
CASSGMTGTNEKLFF,TRBV9
CASSRLAGADEQFF,TRBV18
CASSPGQGAEKLFF,TRBV11-2
CASSALTDTQYF,TRBV9
CASSLGGENTEAFF,TRBV7-3
CASSISEGVGYTF,TRBV19
CASSPEAGVKFF,TRBV18
CASSLRFSGGGTDTQYF,TRBV7-3
CASSPQSGGGQETQYF,TRBV11-1
CASSTSGYGYTF,TRBV18
CASSSRGSHTIYF,TRBV27
CASSLEAPLNTIYF,TRBV28
CSVALYGYTF,TRBV29-1
CASRAAGPNYGYTF,TRBV6-5
CATSDRTSGRDEQFF,TRBV24-1
CATSNFGEGDYTDTQYF,TRBV15
CASINPPGTGNQPQHF,TRBV19
CASSRTQGQTGQPQHF,TRBV4-2
CATSAKDTQYF,TRBV24-1
CASSQEVTWTGGSDTQYF,TRBV4-1
CASSLILLAGVTTGELFF,TRBV7-2
CASSYGQGGGYGYTF,TRBV28
CASSLVQGSYEQYF,TRBV7-2
CASSPQGENTIYF,TRBV18
CASTKSSSGANVLTF,TRBV19
CATRARGSTDTQYF,TRBV2
CASSRTNTAYEQYF,TRBV19
CATSETGVSYGYTF,TRBV24-1
CASSFETSGQPQHF,TRBV7-9
CASSLTSGTANEKLFF,TRBV11-1
CASSTTRDTEAFF,TRBV19
CASSMHSSYEQYF,TRBV19
CASSATGTTYNEQFF,TRBV9
CAGTGGGGTEAFF,TRBV28
CASSLVWGGGNEQFF,TRBV7-2
CSVERGTGVADTQYF,TRBV29-1
CASSLVTGNLYEQYF,TRBV7-6
CASSPLTSGGISYNEQFF,TRBV2
CASSPQGGSGDEQYF,TRBV2
CASGGGYGYTF,TRBV2
CASSFGGGETQYF,TRBV7-2
CASSQSNPGGAFF,TRBV3-1/TRBV3-2
CASSMTSGGRGEQYF,TRBV28
CASSYRERPYEQYF,TRBV11-1
CASSRTSGGGDTQYF,TRBV5-4
CASRPSGGRQETQYF,TRBV5-1
CASSSQGYEQYF,TRBV5-4